One sample yielded the 14 T cell receptor beta chains listed below, sequenced in a study of T cell responses to AZD1222 COVID-19 vaccine. Sequenced by immunoSEQ multiplex PCR; TCRdb stores in-frame clones only, minus some. This table has roughly 110,000 clones, around nine tenths appearing once. Specimen: peripheral blood, collected 28 days after the second AZD1222 dose. All receptors derive from an adult who received the AZD1222 COVID-19 vaccine.

The gene calls are TRBV5-1 and TRBJ2-2; either TRBD1 or TRBD2 may supply D (6 bases each). V was trimmed by 5 bases and J by 5 bases, leaving 22 bases between them. CDR3 size: 17 residues. Germline CDR1 is SGHRS and CDR2 is YFSETQ. CDR3 loop: CASSWGALDQRTGELFF. Here the CDR3 DNA reads TGCGCCAGCAGTTGGGGGGCGCTGGACCAGAGAACCGGGGAGCTGTTTTTT. The entire variable domain, with the rest obtained from reference TRBV5-1 and TRBJ2-2, is as follows: KAGVTQTPRYLIKTRGQQVTLSCSPISGHRSVSWYQQTPGQGLQFLFEYFSETQRNKGNFPGRFSGRQFSNSRSEMNVSTLELGDSALYLCASSWGALDQRTGELFFGEGSRLTVL.

The rearrangement uses TRBV13 and TRBJ2-7, with D possibly called TRBD1 or TRBD2 (5 bases each). This CDR3 has 14 amino acids. The germline gives CDR1 PRHDT, CDR2 FYEKMQ (reference sequence). V dropped 5 bases and J dropped 2 bases, with 13 bases sitting between them. The CDR3 nucleotides read TGTGCCAGCAGCGTGGGGGACCGAGCCTACGAGCAGTACTTC. It codes for CASSVGDRAYEQYF.

This rearrangement joins TRBV5-1 to TRBJ1-1; D may be TRBD1 (5 bases). V was shortened by 4 bases and J by 1 base, with 14 bases between the two germline ends. Germline CDR1 reads SGHRS; CDR2 reads YFSETQ. The CDR3 extends over 15 amino acids. The CDR3 is CASSAGPGANTEAFF. The CDR3 DNA is TGCGCCAGCAGCGCGGGACCTGGGGCGAACACTGAAGCTTTCTTT.

The chain recombines TRBV19 with TRBJ1-2, with a possible D match to TRBD1 (5 bases). The germline gives CDR1 LNHDA, CDR2 SQIVND (reference sequence). V was trimmed by 3 bases and J by 1 base, leaving 18 bases between them. The CDR3 length is 17 residues. The CDR3: CASSISGTTFFNYGYTF. The DNA of the CDR3 is TGTGCCAGTAGTATTTCTGGGACCACTTTTTTTAACTATGGCTACACCTTC.

J is TRBJ1-1 and V is TRBV11-2; no definite D call. V was clipped by 2 bases and J by 12 bases, with 16 bases between them. The CDR3 has 13 amino acids. Germline values: CDR1 SGHAT, CDR2 FQNNGV. Here the CDR3 reads CASSLITEAPTFF. The DNA for the CDR3 is TGTGCCAGCAGCTTAATAACGGAAGCCCCCACTTTCTTT.

The rearrangement uses TRBV3-1 (or the pseudogene TRBV3-2) and TRBJ1-1; 7 bases line up with TRBD1. CDR1 is LGHDT and CDR2 is YNNKEL in the germline V gene (reference sequence). This CDR3 is 15 amino acids long. The trim removed 4 bases at V and 1 base at J, leaving 6 bases unmatched. The DNA for the CDR3 is TGTGCCAGCAGCCCCCGGACAGGTCAGAACACTGAAGCTTTCTTT. Protein: CASSPRTGQNTEAFF.

The DNA for the CDR3 is TGTGCCAGCAGCTGGACTAGCGGGGCGGCAGATACGCAGTATTTT. Protein product: CASSWTSGAADTQYF. The chain joins TRBV7-2 to TRBJ2-3, with TRBD2 matching over 12 bases. Germline loops: CDR1 SGHTA, CDR2 FQGNSA. V gave up 4 bases and J gave up 4 bases; unmatched junction bases: 3. This CDR3 contains 15 residues.

The chain employs TRBV3-1 (or the pseudogene TRBV3-2) and TRBJ1-2; D is unresolved. Germline CDR1 is LGHDT and CDR2 is YNNKEL (reference sequence). This CDR3 has 13 amino acids. V shed 4 bases and J shed 3 bases, with 9 bases lying between them. The CDR3 DNA reads TGTGCCAGCAGCCCCGACGGATACTATGGCTACACCTTC. Protein product: CASSPDGYYGYTF.

The V gene is TRBV5-1, the J gene TRBJ1-6; 7 bases agree with TRBD1. V lost 1 base, J lost 8 bases, and 12 bases stayed unmatched. This CDR3 comprises 17 residues. CDR1 is SGHRS and CDR2 is YFSETQ in the germline V gene. This CDR3 reads CASSLTGDRNFHSPLHF. For the CDR3, the DNA is TGCGCCAGCAGCTTGACTGGGGACAGAAACTTCCATTCACCCCTCCACTTT.

The chain recombines TRBV6-5 with TRBJ2-7, with D maybe TRBD2 (7 bases). The V end was cut by 6 bases, the J end by 2 bases, with 14 bases between. The CDR3 has 14 residues. CDR1 and CDR2 from the germline V gene are MNHEY and SVGAGI. The CDR3 DNA reads as TGTGCCAGCAGGCTAGGAGGGGGGGCCTACGAGCAGTACTTC. Translated: CASRLGGGAYEQYF.

The count of this clone is one. The chain is built from TRBV30 and TRBJ1-6; D is unresolved. The CDR3 consists of 13 residues. Trimming took 0 bases from V and 11 from J, leaving 11 bases between them. Germline V gene data show CDR1 as GTSNPN and CDR2 as SVGIG (reference sequence). The CDR3 is CAWSVQEGPPLHF. CDR3 DNA: TGTGCCTGGAGTGTACAAGAAGGTCCACCCCTCCACTTT.

The chain is built from TRBV2 and TRBJ2-7, with 7 bases aligning to TRBD1. CDR3 length: 15 amino acids. The germline gives CDR1 SNHLY, CDR2 FYNNEI. With 2 bases clipped from V and 3 bases from J, the junction kept 7 bases outside the gene matches. The CDR3 DNA reads TGTGCCAGCAGTGAACAGGGCCAGGGGGACTACGAGCAGTACTTC. Protein: CASSEQGQGDYEQYF.

V and J are TRBV28 and TRBJ1-1; TRBD1 might be the D (6 bases). This CDR3 has 14 amino acids. V dropped 5 bases and J dropped 0 bases, with 10 bases sitting between them. Germline lookup yields CDR1 MDHEN and CDR2 SYDVKM. The CDR3 region is CASSGGGLNTEAFF. DNA of the CDR3: TGTGCCAGCAGTGGGGGGGGGCTGAACACTGAAGCTTTCTTT.

The rearrangement links TRBV27 to TRBJ1-6, with 7 bases identical to TRBD1. The length of the CDR3 is 14 residues. CDR1 MNHEY and CDR2 SMNVEV come from the germline V gene (reference sequence). The V gene end was trimmed by 7 bases and the J gene end by 9 bases; junction bases not matched to a gene: 9. The CDR3: CASTEDRLGSPLHF. CDR3 nucleotides: TGTGCCAGCACCGAGGACAGGTTGGGTTCACCCCTCCACTTT.